The source of this TCR beta chain is a study of T cells after yellow fever vaccination. Study-wide context: Fractions of low cell number were prepared using SMART-Seq v4 Ultra Low Input.

As regards this clonotype: Its antigen is unknown.

TCR cDNA, made by 5'RACE template switching, carried an added universal primer site and UMIs. TCRdb independently ran MiXCR on the 5' RACE reads; one entry per CDR3 protein. This sample has 350,000 to 550,000 distinct CDR3 sequences; approximately 19% occur once, and the top ten carry about 18%. Study-wide results and caveats: A limited proportion of clonotypes was detected within both the CD4 and CD8 compartments.

This specimen was PBMCs, taken before the yellow fever booster vaccination. The clonotype comes from a young man who received the YFV17D yellow fever vaccine.

The CDR3 protein is CASRVRGDQPQHF. The CDR3 DNA is TGTGCCAGCAGAGTCAGGGGGGATCAGCCCCAGCATTTT. This chain connects TRBV6-2 or TRBV6-3 to TRBJ1-5, with 7 bases aligning to TRBD1. This CDR3 has 13 residues. Trimming took 6 bases from V and 5 from J; bases not matched to a gene: 4. In germline, CDR1 is MNHEY, CDR2 SVGEGT.